What follows are 18 T cell receptor beta chains derived from one specimen sequenced in a study of blood T cell repertoires in COVID-19 (dated by TCRdb to 2019 to 2021). The library was built by means of the immunoSEQ multiplex PCR assay. Entries here come from immuneACCESS through TCRdb and include only in-frame sequences with V and J called. Some clones fail to appear in such tables; in the studies checked, an unresolved V gene covers under half of the shortfall, and the cause of the remainder is unknown. This sample comprises about 170,000 clones, roughly 86% of them detected only once. The leading ten clones occupy under 0.65% of the sample. Sample: peripheral blood. The receptors shown here come from a man in his sixties with COVID-19, enrolled during active disease.

The chain joins TRBV27 to TRBJ1-5; 7 bases line up with TRBD1. Germline-derived CDR1 and CDR2 are MNHEY and SMNVEV (reference sequence). Trimming removed 3 bases from V and 3 bases from J; junction bases left unmatched: 8. This CDR3 has 16 residues. CDR3 bases: TGTGCCAGCAGTTTGACAGGGAGTTCGGACAATCAGCCCCAGCATTTT. The encoded protein is CASSLTGSSDNQPQHF.

The sample holds one count of this clone. The chain uses TRBV24-1 and TRBJ1-2, with D hard to call. V lost 5 bases and J lost 5, with 17 bases in between. Germline lookup yields CDR1 KGHDR and CDR2 SFDVKD. The CDR3 extends over 15 amino acids. CDR3 amino acids: CATSGARGGSYGYTF. In DNA form, the CDR3 reads TGTGCCACCAGTGGGGCGAGAGGCGGGTCATATGGCTACACCTTC.

This sequence joins TRBV18 and TRBJ2-6; D is ambiguous. Trimming took off 7 bases at V and 4 bases at J, with 11 bases between the two ends. The CDR3 covers 14 residues. The V gene's germline CDR1 is KGHSH and CDR2 LQKENI. The CDR3 DNA follows: TGTGCCAGCTATGAGAGCCGCGGGGCCAACGTCCTGACTTTC. Protein product: CASYESRGANVLTF.

This sequence joins TRBV27 and TRBJ1-1; maybe TRBD1 (6 bases). The germline CDR1 and CDR2 sequences are MNHEY and SMNVEV (reference sequence). This CDR3 has 16 amino acids. V lost 7 bases, J lost 0 bases, and 18 bases lay in between. CDR3 amino acids: CASTPLRGGLNTEAFF. The CDR3 nucleotides are TGTGCCAGCACCCCATTGCGGGGGGGGCTGAACACTGAAGCTTTCTTT.

A note on this clone: The same CDR3 is also encoded by other DNA sequences in this sample. The CDR3 DNA sequence: TGTGCCATCAGTGAAAGGGGGAGCTCCTATAATTCACCCCTCCACTTT. This gives the protein CAISERGSSYNSPLHF. V gene TRBV10-3 combines with J gene TRBJ1-6; maybe TRBD1 (6 bases). The CDR3 is 16 amino acids. Germline V gene sequence: CDR1 ENHRY, CDR2 SYGVKD. Trimming stripped 3 bases from V and 0 bases from J, with 9 bases between.

The chain employs TRBV19 and TRBJ2-1; 14 nucleotides align to TRBD2. Germline V lookup: CDR1 LNHDA, CDR2 SQIVND (reference sequence). This CDR3 region has 21 residues. The V and J ends lost 5 bases and 0 bases, in that order; junction bases with no gene match: 15. The CDR3 sequence is CASSAYSGTSGRSASYNEQFF. CDR3 in DNA: TGTGCCAGTAGTGCCTACTCCGGGACTAGCGGGAGATCGGCCTCCTACAATGAGCAGTTCTTC.

The rearrangement uses TRBV3-1 (or the pseudogene TRBV3-2) and TRBJ2-2; no definite D call. V was shortened by 0 bases and J by 6 bases, with 5 bases between the two germline ends. Per the germline V gene, CDR1 is LGHDT and CDR2 is YNNKEL (reference sequence). The CDR3 spans 13 residues. The CDR3 sequence is CASSQDAPGELFF. The CDR3 nucleotides read TGTGCCAGCAGCCAAGATGCGCCCGGGGAGCTGTTTTTT.

The rearrangement links TRBV5-1 to TRBJ2-4; D is ambiguous. V lost 3 bases, J lost 7 bases, and 8 bases lay in between. The CDR3 is made up of 12 amino acids. Germline values: CDR1 SGHRS, CDR2 YFSETQ. The CDR3 spells CASSSSQNIQYF. DNA for the CDR3: TGCGCCAGCAGCTCCAGTCAGAACATTCAGTACTTC.

The V call is TRBV30, the J call TRBJ1-1; no definite D call. There are 13 residues in the CDR3. Germline V gene data show CDR1 as GTSNPN and CDR2 as SVGIG (reference sequence). V shed 0 bases and J shed 7 bases, with 12 bases lying between them. The CDR3 bases are TGTGCCTGGAGTGTACGCGGAGGTCTTGAAGCTTTCTTT. Amino acid sequence: CAWSVRGGLEAFF.

The CDR3 is CASSFGGLTVNSPLHF. CDR3 DNA: TGTGCCAGCAGTTTCGGGGGGCTCACCGTTAATTCACCCCTCCACTTT. The chain employs TRBV27 and TRBJ1-6; D may be TRBD1 (6 bases). This CDR3 contains 16 residues. Germline V CDR1 and CDR2: MNHEY, SMNVEV (reference sequence). Trimming left V 3 bases short and J 6 bases short, with 15 bases between.

This clone has a single count. This sequence joins TRBV6-5 and TRBJ2-1; a possible D gene is TRBD1 (6 bases). Germline V lookup: CDR1 MNHEY, CDR2 SVGAGI. This CDR3 comprises 13 residues. Trimming removed 8 bases from V and 0 bases from J, with 8 bases in between. DNA for the CDR3: TGTGCCAGCCGACAGGCCTCCTACAATGAGCAGTTCTTC. As protein: CASRQASYNEQFF.

This clone showed up just a few times. The chain links TRBV6-5 to TRBJ2-7, with TRBD2 matching 11 bases. Germline loops: CDR1 MNHEY, CDR2 SVGAGI. V shed 6 bases and J 6 bases; nucleotides not matched to a gene: 10. The CDR3 runs to 15 residues. The CDR3 is CASSGETSGIREQYF. The CDR3 DNA follows: TGTGCCAGCAGCGGAGAGACTAGCGGGATCCGCGAGCAGTACTTC.

This clone was counted between two and nine times. This chain's CDR3 is CASSGVYNSPLHF. The CDR3 bases are TGTGCCAGCAGTGGAGTATATAATTCACCCCTCCACTTT. The chain combines TRBV12-3 or TRBV12-4 with TRBJ1-6; unclear D gene. The length of the CDR3 is 13 residues. V dropped 5 bases and J dropped 4 bases, with 6 bases sitting between them.

The rearrangement links TRBV6-2 or TRBV6-3 to TRBJ1-5; D is perhaps TRBD1 (6 bases). V was cut by 4 bases and J by 0 bases, with 13 bases left in between. The length of the CDR3 is 16 residues. Looked up from germline, CDR1 is MNHEY and CDR2 is SVGEGT. CDR3 region: CASSSGTPYSNQPQHF. The CDR3 DNA reads as TGTGCCAGCAGTTCCGGGACACCATATAGCAATCAGCCCCAGCATTTT.

The count of this clone is one. The CDR3 here is CASSYGQVMTEAFF. The CDR3 DNA is TGTGCCAGCAGTTACGGGCAGGTAATGACTGAAGCTTTCTTT. This chain uses TRBV6-2 or TRBV6-3 with TRBJ1-1; unclear D gene. This CDR3 is 14 amino acids long. Germline assignment: CDR1 MNHEY and CDR2 SVGEGT. V lost 2 bases, J lost 5 bases, and 12 bases lay in between.

There are many counts of this clone. The rearrangement uses TRBV2 and TRBJ1-1; D gene uncertain. The germline V gene has CDR1 SNHLY and CDR2 FYNNEI. This CDR3 has 11 amino acids. V was clipped by 2 bases and J by 10 bases, with 8 bases between them. CDR3 coding DNA: TGTGCCAGCAGTGAACTCCCCCGAGCTTTCTTT. It codes for CASSELPRAFF.

The chain employs TRBV2 and TRBJ1-5, with 9 bases that match TRBD1. Trimming removed 5 bases from V and 4 bases from J; junction bases left unmatched: 6. CDR3 length: 15 amino acids. Germline-derived CDR1 and CDR2 are SNHLY and FYNNEI. The CDR3 reads CASSSQGARNQPQHF. Written as DNA, the CDR3 is TGTGCCAGCAGTTCACAGGGGGCGAGGAATCAGCCCCAGCATTTT.

The gene calls are TRBV14 and TRBJ1-1, with 9 bases fitting TRBD1. In germline, CDR1 is SGHDN, CDR2 FVKESK. After removal of 4 bases from V and 1 base from J, the junction contained 4 bases not matched to a gene. CDR3 length: 15 residues. The CDR3 loop reads CASSPPDRGNTEAFF. In DNA form, the CDR3 reads TGTGCCAGCAGCCCGCCGGACAGGGGGAACACTGAAGCTTTCTTT.